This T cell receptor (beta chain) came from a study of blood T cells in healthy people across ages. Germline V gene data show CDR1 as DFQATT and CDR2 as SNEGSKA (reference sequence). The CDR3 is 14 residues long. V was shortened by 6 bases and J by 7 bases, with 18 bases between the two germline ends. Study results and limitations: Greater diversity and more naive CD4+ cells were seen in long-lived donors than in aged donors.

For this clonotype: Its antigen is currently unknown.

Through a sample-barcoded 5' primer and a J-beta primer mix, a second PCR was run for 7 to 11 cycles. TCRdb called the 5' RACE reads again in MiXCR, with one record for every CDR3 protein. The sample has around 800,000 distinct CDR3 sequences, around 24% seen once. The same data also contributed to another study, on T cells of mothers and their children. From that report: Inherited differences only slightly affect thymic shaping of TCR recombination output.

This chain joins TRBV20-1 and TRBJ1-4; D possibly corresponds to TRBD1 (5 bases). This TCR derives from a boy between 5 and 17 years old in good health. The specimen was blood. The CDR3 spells CSALPRGEGEKLFF. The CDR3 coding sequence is TGCAGTGCGCTTCCGCGGGGGGAGGGTGAAAAACTGTTTTTT.